These T cell receptor beta chains were read from a single sample in a study of blood T cell repertoires in COVID-19. Here immunoSEQ multiplex PCR was the method, and the copy in TCRdb shows in-frame clones only, minus some. The sample has about 200,000 clones; roughly 75% are singletons. The sequencing sample was made of peripheral blood. The receptors were gathered from a woman in her sixties or seventies with acute or convalescent COVID-19. The CDR3 runs from the conserved cysteine through the conserved F or W. A D gene is named only where the DNA matches it firmly. Size is stated for part of the rows, as once, few or many counts, or as a class when the clone is expanded.

j_call,v_call,clone_size,d_call,cdr3_nt,cdr3_aa
TRBJ2-2,TRBV28,-,TRBD2,TGTGCCAGCAGTCAAGAAGCGGGAGGTGGAACCGGGGAGCTGTTTTTT,CASSQEAGGGTGELFF
TRBJ2-5,TRBV5-1,-,TRBD1,TGCGCCAGCCGCCGGGACAGCGTACAAGAGACCCAGTACTTC,CASRRDSVQETQYF
TRBJ2-3,TRBV7-2,-,-,TGTGCCAGCAGCTTAGGTACAGGGATCTCCACAGATACGCAGTATTTT,CASSLGTGISTDTQYF
TRBJ2-7,TRBV25-1,-,-,TGTGCCAGCTCCTTCCGGGACTCCTCCGTTCGGTACTTC,CASSFRDSSVRYF
TRBJ2-2,TRBV4-2,few,-,TGTGCCAGCAGCCAAGATAGGACAGAGAACACCGGGGAGCTGTTTTTT,CASSQDRTENTGELFF
TRBJ1-2,TRBV28,few,TRBD1,TGTGCCAGCAGTTTCCTACGGACAGGGAAAAACTATGGCTACACCTTC,CASSFLRTGKNYGYTF
TRBJ1-5,TRBV2,-,-,TGTGCCAGCAGTGATAATAGCAATCAGCCCCAGCATTTT,CASSDNSNQPQHF
TRBJ1-1,TRBV5-4,-,TRBD1,TGTGCCAGCAGCGACCGAGGGGCGGCAGGGGGACATGCTGAAGCTTTCTTT,CASSDRGAAGGHAEAFF
TRBJ1-3,TRBV6-6,-,TRBD1,TGTGCCAGCAGCAAGACAGGGGGGGAAAACACCATATATTTT,CASSKTGGENTIYF
TRBJ2-7,TRBV4-2,-,-,TGTGCCAGCAGTCATGGGACACCTTCCTACGAGCAGTACTTC,CASSHGTPSYEQYF
TRBJ1-3,TRBV28,-,-,TGTGCCAGCAGTTTAATGCGCTCTGGAAACACCATATATTTT,CASSLMRSGNTIYF
TRBJ1-2,TRBV7-9,-,TRBD1,TGTGCCAGCAGCCCCGGGACAGGGTATGGCTACACCTTC,CASSPGTGYGYTF
TRBJ2-1,TRBV6-5,-,-,TGTGCCAGCAATCTGGACTGGACTACCTCAAATGAGCAGTTCTTC,CASNLDWTTSNEQFF
TRBJ2-1,TRBV6-5,-,TRBD2,TGTGCCAGCATGGGACTAGCGGGAGGGACATGGTTCTTC,CASMGLAGGTWFF
TRBJ2-1,TRBV5-6,-,-,TGTGCCAGCAGCTTTTCCAGGGTTGAGCAGTTCTTC,CASSFSRVEQFF
TRBJ2-3,TRBV5-1,-,TRBD2,TGCGCCAGCAGCTTTAGCGGGACAACAGATACGCAGTATTTT,CASSFSGTTDTQYF
TRBJ2-7,TRBV5-4,-,TRBD2,TGTGCCAGCAGCGAGACTCTAGCGGAACCCTACGAGCAGTACTTC,CASSETLAEPYEQYF
TRBJ1-2,TRBV20-1,-,-,TGCAGTGCTAGAGGACAGGTCGGCTACACCTTC,CSARGQVGYTF
TRBJ1-2,TRBV3-1/TRBV3-2,-,TRBD1,TGTGCCAGCAGCCAAGGATCAGGGGGCACTGGCTACACCTTC,CASSQGSGGTGYTF
TRBJ2-2,TRBV5-1,-,TRBD1,TGCGCCAGCAGCCCCAGACAGGGGGACACCGGGGAGCTGTTTTTT,CASSPRQGDTGELFF
TRBJ2-2,TRBV3-1/TRBV3-2,-,TRBD2,TGTGCCAGCAGCCCCCCCGCGAAAGCGGGAGTTCGGTCGGCCGGGGAGCTGTTTTTT,CASSPPAKAGVRSAGELFF
TRBJ2-1,TRBV13,-,TRBD1,TGTGCCAGCAGCTTAGACTATAGGGGGCAACAGTTCTTC,CASSLDYRGQQFF
TRBJ1-5,TRBV6-2/TRBV6-3,-,-,TGTGCCAGCAGTTACTCCGGTCAGCCCCAGCATTTT,CASSYSGQPQHF
TRBJ2-1,TRBV24-1,-,TRBD1,TGTGCCACCAGTGACTCCCCCGGGACAGGGGGTTATGAGCAGTTCTTC,CATSDSPGTGGYEQFF
TRBJ2-7,TRBV4-2,-,TRBD2,TGTGCCAGCAGCCAAGTTGGCGGGAGGAACGAGCAGTACTTC,CASSQVGGRNEQYF
TRBJ2-7,TRBV19,few,-,TGTGCCAGTAGTATAGCGGCAGGGCTCCGCGAGCAGTACTTC,CASSIAAGLREQYF